Each of the 21 T cell receptor beta chains below was sequenced from the same sample in a study of tissue T cells after allogeneic stem cell transplantation. The protocol was immunoSEQ multiplex PCR, while the TCRdb copy is restricted to in-frame clones and leaves out a portion. The sample holds 48,000 or so clones, 73% seen once. The sequenced sample was sorted cells pooled from one or two spleens. The source is a pool of C57BL/6 mice in good health.

A few counts support this clone. Germline and genes: mouse. Read coverage stops 1 residue before the CDR3 terminus; the germline J gene supplies the remainder. Other nucleotide sequences in the sample specify the same CDR3. The chain joins TRBV3 to TRBJ2-7; possible D gene TRBD2, 5 bases. CDR1 and CDR2 from the germline V gene are SNHLY and FYNGKV (reference sequence). V lost 1 base and J 4 bases, leaving 5 bases between the germline ends. The CDR3 has 12 amino acids. The part of the CDR3 DNA that was read is TGTGCCAGCAGCTTAGTGGGGTATGAACAGTAC. It yields the protein CASSLVGYEQY. The full CDR3 is CASSLVGYEQYF. The variable domain in full, completed from reference TRBV3 and TRBJ2-7, reads GPKVLQIPSHQIIDMGQMVTLNCDPVSNHLYFYWYKQILGQQMEFLVNFYNGKVMEKSKLFKDQFSVERPDGSYFTLKIQPTALEDSAVYFCASSLVGYEQYFGPGTRLTVL.

On this clone itself: Gene and germline names: mouse. The read gets to within 1 residue of the CDR3 end, and the germline J gene fills in the rest. The identical CDR3 is also encoded by other nucleotide sequences in the sample. This chain connects TRBV5 to TRBJ2-3; TRBD2 matches at 9 bases. Germline CDR1 is LGHNA and CDR2 is YNLKQL (reference sequence). V shed 0 bases, J shed 4 bases, and the junction held 2 bases outside the gene matches. CDR3 length equals 15 residues. The covered CDR3 bases are TGTGCCAGCAGCCAAGAGGGGACTGGGACAGAAACGCTGTAT. Translation gives CASSQEGTGTETLY. The entire CDR3 is CASSQEGTGTETLYF.

Comment on this clone: Genes and germline are mouse. The CDR3 bases that were read are TGTGCCAGCAGTGCGGGACAGGGCGGCACAGAAGTCTTC. Its translation: CASSAGQGGTEVF. Given in full, the CDR3 is CASSAGQGGTEVFF. This chain connects TRBV13-1 to TRBJ1-1; 9 bases are a match to TRBD1. The read ends 1 residue shy of where the CDR3 ends; the end is completed using the germline J gene. Germline V gene sequence: CDR1 NSHNY, CDR2 SYGAGN. V trimming: 3 bases; J trimming: 4 bases; junction bases outside the gene matches: 4. The CDR3 sequence is 14 residues long.

To note about this clone: Germline and genes: mouse. The CDR3 extends 1 residue past the end of the read, so its final part is completed from the germline J gene. This rearrangement joins TRBV26 to TRBJ2-4; D may correspond to TRBD1 or TRBD2 (5 bases each). V was trimmed by 2 bases and J by 0 bases, leaving 12 bases between them. The germline V gene has CDR1 KGHPV and CDR2 FQNQEV (reference sequence). The CDR3 consists of 16 residues. The CDR3 spells CASSLGGEESQNTLYF. CDR3 DNA (partial): TGTGCCAGCAGTCTGGGGGGAGAAGAGAGTCAAAACACCTTGTAC.

Notes on this clone: All gene names here are mouse names. The read falls 1 residue short of the CDR3 end, and the missing part is taken from the germline J gene. The identical CDR3 is also encoded by other nucleotide sequences in the sample. This sequence joins TRBV13-1 and TRBJ2-5; D may correspond to TRBD1 or TRBD2 (5 bases each). Germline CDR1 reads NSHNY; CDR2 reads SYGAGN. V gave up 1 base and J gave up 3 bases, with 9 bases separating them. This CDR3 is 14 amino acids long. The sequenced part of the CDR3 DNA is TGTGCCAGCAGTGATCCCGGGGGTCAAGACACCCAGTAC. Residues: CASSDPGGQDTQY. The complete CDR3 sequence is CASSDPGGQDTQYF.

On this clone: All gene names here are mouse names. Read sequence stops 1 residue before the CDR3 end, and the germline J gene provides the missing end. This rearrangement joins TRBV12-2 to TRBJ1-2; unclear D gene. The length of the CDR3 is 13 residues. CDR1 and CDR2 from the germline V gene are SGHLS and HYDKME. The V and J ends lost 0 bases and 0 bases respectively, with 4 bases between them. The part of the CDR3 DNA that was read is TGTGCCAGCTCTCTCTACTCAAACTCCGACTACACC. Its protein is CASSLYSNSDYT. The CDR3, in full, reads CASSLYSNSDYTF.

Worth noting for this clone: All gene names here are mouse names. CDR3 DNA (partial): TGTGCCAGTGGGGGGGACGCAGAAACGCTGTAT. Translation gives CASGGDAETLY. The entire CDR3 protein reads CASGGDAETLYF. The chain is built from TRBV13-2 and TRBJ2-3, with 8 positions matching TRBD2. The CDR3 end lies 1 residue beyond the end of the read and is filled in from the germline J gene. The CDR3 has 12 amino acids. Germline-derived CDR1 and CDR2 are NNHNN and SYGAGS (reference sequence). V was pared by 8 bases and J by 3 bases, with 2 bases of the junction left unmatched.

Of note for this clone: Mouse names are used for the genes. Sequencing ends 1 residue short of the CDR3 end; the germline J gene provides the rest. This rearrangement joins TRBV31 to TRBJ1-3; possibly TRBD1 for D (6 bases). This CDR3 contains 16 residues. Trimming stripped 0 bases from V and 1 base from J, with 13 bases between. CDR1 and CDR2 from the germline V gene are GKSSPN and SITVG. CDR3 amino acids: CAWSLQGRTSGNTLYF. CDR3 DNA, as far as it was read: TGTGCCTGGAGTCTACAGGGCAGGACCTCTGGAAATACGCTCTAT. The entire variable domain, with the rest obtained from reference TRBV31 and TRBJ1-3, is as follows: AQTIHQWPVAEIKAVGSPLSLGCTIKGKSSPNLYWYWQATGGTLQQLFYSITVGQVESVVQLNLSASRPKDDQFILSTEKLLLSHSGFYLCAWSLQGRTSGNTLYFGEGSRLIVV.

For this clone: The listed genes are named as in mouse. The CDR3 is cut off 1 residue early in the read; its end comes from the germline J gene. The chain combines TRBV16 with TRBJ2-2; 14 bases are a match to TRBD2. V lost 3 bases, J lost 4 bases, and 1 base stayed unmatched. The CDR3 loop spans 16 amino acids. From germline, CDR1 is SGHSA and CDR2 FRNQAP. CDR3: CASSFGTGGATGQLYF. The sequenced part of the CDR3 DNA is TGTGCAAGCAGCTTCGGGACTGGGGGGGCCACCGGGCAGCTCTAC.

Worth noting for this clone: Gene names are mouse gene names. The read terminates 1 residue before the CDR3 end, so the remaining end is supplied by the germline J gene. The chain is built from TRBV14 and TRBJ1-1, with 11 bases that match TRBD1. CDR3 length: 15 amino acids. The germline CDR1 and CDR2 sequences are SGHDT and FRDEAV. V was pared by 5 bases and J by 1 base, with 4 bases of the junction left unmatched. Here the CDR3 reads CASRSGTGGNTEVFF. The sequenced CDR3 bases are TGTGCCAGCAGATCCGGGACAGGGGGGAACACAGAAGTCTTC. The whole variable domain, filled in from reference TRBV14 and TRBJ1-1, reads EAGVTQSPRYAVLQEGQAVSFWCDPISGHDTLYWYQQPRDQGPQLLVYFRDEAVIDNSQLPSDRFSAVRPKGTNSTLKIQSAKQGDTATYLCASRSGTGGNTEVFFGKGTRLTVV.

On this clone: Gene and germline names: mouse. CDR3 loop: CASGLLGGENTLYF. The DNA read from the CDR3 is TGTGCCAGCGGGCTACTGGGGGGGGAAAACACCTTGTAC. This chain connects TRBV13-2 to TRBJ2-4; 10 bases fit TRBD2. From the germline J gene comes the end of the CDR3, since the read stops 1 residue before it. Looked up from germline, CDR1 is NNHNN and CDR2 is SYGAGS (reference sequence). The CDR3 is made up of 14 amino acids. J was trimmed by 4 bases and V by 5 bases; bases with no gene match: 4.

About this clone: Gene labels here are mouse ones. Read data end 1 residue before the CDR3 end; the end is taken from the germline J gene. The gene calls are TRBV29 and TRBJ2-7; D unresolved. The CDR3 is 12 residues long. The V end lost 5 bases, the J end lost 1 base, and 6 bases lay between the germline ends. Per the germline V gene, CDR1 is MSHET and CDR2 is SYDVDS. The covered CDR3 bases are TGTGCTAGCAGTACAGAATCCTATGAACAGTAC. Its translation: CASSTESYEQY. The entire CDR3 protein reads CASSTESYEQYF.

Comments on this clone: Gene names and germline refer to mouse. The CDR3 end lies 1 residue beyond the end of the read and is filled in from the germline J gene. V usage is TRBV13-1 and J usage is TRBJ2-5; D may be TRBD1 or TRBD2 (5 bases each). CDR1 is NSHNY, CDR2 SYGAGN, per germline. Trimming took off 0 bases at V and 2 bases at J, with 7 bases between the two ends. CDR3 length equals 14 residues. The CDR3 sequence is CASSDEGAQDTQYF. CDR3 bases read: TGTGCCAGCAGTGATGAAGGGGCCCAAGACACCCAGTAC.

Regarding this clone: Mouse gene names apply. The CDR3 end is not reached by the read, which stops 1 residue before it; the germline J gene fills it in. Within the sample, other DNA sequences also encode this same CDR3. The rearrangement joins TRBV16 to TRBJ1-6; 7 bases are a match to TRBD1. TRBJ1-6 is sorted into the ORF group, with uncertain function. The J segment lost 7 bases and the V segment lost 5 bases, leaving 5 bases of the junction unmatched. CDR3 length: 14 amino acids. Germline V CDR1 and CDR2: SGHSA, FRNQAP. The CDR3 DNA, read in part, is TGTGCAAGCAGCCTACAGGGGAGGAATTCGCCCCTCTAC. The encoded protein is CASSLQGRNSPLY. The whole CDR3 protein is CASSLQGRNSPLYF.

Regarding this clone: Genes and germline are mouse. The read terminates 1 residue ahead of where the CDR3 ends, so the germline J gene completes it. V usage is TRBV13-2 and J usage is TRBJ2-5, with 7 positions matching TRBD2. The V gene's germline CDR1 is NNHNN and CDR2 SYGAGS (reference sequence). Unmatched junction bases numbered 3, after V lost 3 bases and J lost 5 bases. The CDR3 covers 13 residues. CDR3 DNA (partial): TGTGCCAGCGGTGCGGACTGGAGAGACACCCAGTAC. This encodes CASGADWRDTQY. The full CDR3 sequence reads CASGADWRDTQYF.

Comment on this clone: Any gene name here is a mouse gene name. Read coverage stops 1 residue before the CDR3 terminus; the germline J gene supplies the remainder. The rearrangement uses TRBV3 and TRBJ2-1; D gene uncertain. V lost 5 bases, J lost 3 bases, and 5 bases lay in between. The germline V gene has CDR1 SNHLY and CDR2 FYNGKV (reference sequence). The CDR3 has 12 residues. The CDR3: CASSRGYAEQFF. Incomplete CDR3 DNA: TGTGCCAGCAGCCGGGGCTATGCTGAGCAGTTC.

For this clone: Mismatch with germline at one junction end may stem from a read error. Germline and genes: mouse. The CDR3 DNA, read in part, is TGTGATGCTAAACAGGGGGTCAACCAGGCTCCGCTT. Protein: CDAKQGVNQAPL. The CDR3 in its entirety is CDAKQGVNQAPLF. The J gene is TRBJ1-5, the V gene TRBV20; 8 nucleotides match TRBD1. The DNA ends 1 residue before the CDR3 does, and the rest of the CDR3 is filled in from the germline J gene. This CDR3 has 13 amino acids. The germline V gene has CDR1 GFQATS and CDR2 STVNSAI.

About this clone: Mouse names are used for the genes. The read terminates 1 residue before the CDR3 end, so the remaining end is supplied by the germline J gene. The rearrangement uses TRBV12-2 and TRBJ1-1; no definite D call. Between the trimmed V and J ends, which lost 2 bases and 2 bases, there was a span of 5 bases. The CDR3 loop spans 12 amino acids. Germline V gives CDR1 SGHLS, CDR2 HYDKME. This chain's CDR3 is CASSPGNTEVFF. CDR3 bases read: TGTGCCAGCTCTCCCGGCAACACAGAAGTCTTC.

Regarding this clone: Germline and genes here are mouse. The read ends 1 residue early relative to the CDR3; the germline J gene fills the gap. The chain recombines TRBV19 with TRBJ2-1; D is perhaps TRBD1 (5 bases). Trimming cost V 5 bases and J 2 bases, with 11 bases left between them. This CDR3 is built from 14 residues. Germline V gene data show CDR1 as FNHDT and CDR2 as SITEND (reference sequence). The chain's CDR3 is CASSPIGDYAEQFF. Partial CDR3 DNA: TGTGCCAGCAGCCCTATAGGGGACTATGCTGAGCAGTTC.

With respect to this clone: All gene names here are mouse names. The CDR3 end is not reached by the read, which stops 1 residue before it; the germline J gene fills it in. The chain has TRBV26 and TRBJ1-3, with a possible D match to TRBD1 (6 bases). Per the germline V gene, CDR1 is KGHPV and CDR2 is FQNQEV (reference sequence). The CDR3 has 12 amino acids. Trimming shortened V by 2 bases and J by 7 bases, and 6 bases separated the two germline ends. CDR3 amino acids: CASSLQGNTLYF. Partial CDR3 DNA: TGTGCCAGCAGTCTGCAGGGGAATACGCTCTAT.

Comment on this clone: The genes and germline here are from mouse. This chain's CDR3 is CASSLFQNSDYTF. The covered CDR3 bases are TGTGCCAGCAGTCTGTTCCAGAACTCCGACTACACC. V gene TRBV26 combines with J gene TRBJ1-2, with no clear D. The read terminates 1 residue ahead of where the CDR3 ends, so the germline J gene completes it. The CDR3 has 13 amino acids. V lost 1 base and J lost 2, with 5 bases in between. The germline V gene has CDR1 KGHPV and CDR2 FQNQEV (reference sequence). Complete variable domain (other parts from reference TRBV26 and TRBJ1-2): NSKVIQTPRYLVKGQGQKAKMRCIPEKGHPVVFWYQQNKNNEFKFLINFQNQEVLQQIDMTEKRFSAECPSNSPCSLEIQSSEAGDSALYLCASSLFQNSDYTFGSGTRLLVI.